These 8 T cell receptor beta chains came from one sample sequenced in a study of OX40 agonist ivuxolimab in advanced cancers. This table comes from immunoSEQ multiplex PCR, and its TCRdb copy is limited to in-frame clones, with some not included. Of under 95,000 clones in the sample, about 83% are singletons; the top ten hold less than 8%. This specimen consisted of CD4+ or CD8+ T cells sorted from blood, obtained in a trial of the OX40 agonist ivuxolimab. These receptors originate from an adult with an advanced solid tumor such as melanoma, head and neck, liver or kidney cancer.

This sequence joins TRBV19 and TRBJ2-5; 7 bases agree with TRBD1. The CDR3 extends over 14 amino acids. J lost 2 bases, V lost 5 bases, and 5 bases had no gene match. Germline V gene lookup returns CDR1 LNHDA and CDR2 SQIVND (reference sequence). CDR3 protein: CASSARRGQETQYF. The CDR3 DNA reads TGTGCCAGTAGTGCCCGCAGGGGGCAAGAGACCCAGTACTTC. Looking up the rest from reference TRBV19 and TRBJ2-5 gives the full variable domain: DGGITQSPKYLFRKEGQNVTLSCEQNLNHDAMYWYRQDPGQGLRLIYYSQIVNDFQKGDIAEGYSVSREKKESFPLTVTSAQKNPTAFYLCASSARRGQETQYFGPGTRLLVL.

The chain couples TRBV9 to TRBJ2-7; no reliable D call. Germline V gene data show CDR1 as SGDLS and CDR2 as YYNGEE. The CDR3 length is 12 residues. The V end was cut by 2 bases, the J end by 8 bases, with 11 bases between. The CDR3 region has the DNA TGTGCCAGCAGCGTGAAGCCCCGCAAGCAGTACTTC. Translated: CASSVKPRKQYF.

The genes are TRBV2 and TRBJ1-2; 9 bases map to TRBD1. The V and J ends lost 6 bases and 9 bases, in that order; junction bases with no gene match: 17. The CDR3 totals 16 residues. Germline V gives CDR1 SNHLY, CDR2 FYNNEI. CDR3 loop: CASSLGTGPKTIRYTF. In nucleotides, the CDR3 is TGTGCCAGCAGCCTTGGGACAGGGCCGAAGACTATTCGCTACACCTTC.

The chain employs TRBV6-1 and TRBJ1-1; weak D call: TRBD1 (5 bases). CDR3 size: 16 residues. Per the germline V gene, CDR1 is MNHNS and CDR2 is SASEGT. V was clipped by 1 base and J by 2 bases, with 14 bases between them. The CDR3, as DNA: TGTGCCAGCAGTGAAGATCCGGCAGGGACTAACACTGAAGCTTTCTTT. Protein sequence: CASSEDPAGTNTEAFF.

This clone was seen just once. The CDR3 protein is CASSSNSLGKEKLFF. The CDR3 DNA reads as TGTGCCAGTAGTAGCAACTCTTTGGGAAAGGAAAAACTGTTTTTT. V usage is TRBV19 and J usage is TRBJ1-4; no clear D. Germline CDR1 reads LNHDA; CDR2 reads SQIVND (reference sequence). The V end lost 4 bases, the J end lost 8 bases, and 17 bases lay between the germline ends. The CDR3 contains 15 residues.

The V and J genes are TRBV27 and TRBJ1-3; weak D call: TRBD1 (5 bases). The germline gives CDR1 MNHEY, CDR2 SMNVEV (reference sequence). This CDR3 is built from 16 residues. Trimming left V 7 bases short and J 4 bases short, with 20 bases between. The CDR3 DNA reads as TGTGCCAGCATGGAGAGAGGGGCTTCCTTCGGAAACACCATATATTTT. Protein: CASMERGASFGNTIYF.

The chain combines TRBV19 with TRBJ1-1; no definite D call. The CDR3 length is 17 residues. V lost 4 bases and J 3 bases, leaving 21 bases between the germline ends. Germline-derived CDR1 and CDR2 are LNHDA and SQIVND (reference sequence). CDR3 DNA: TGTGCCAGTAGTAGAGGGATCCGGGTTTTTGGGGACACTGAAGCTTTCTTT. Protein: CASSRGIRVFGDTEAFF.

The V gene is TRBV7-8, the J gene TRBJ2-1; no clear D. The CDR3 contains 15 residues. The V end lost 0 bases, the J end lost 7 bases, and 13 bases lay between the germline ends. CDR1 is SGHVS, CDR2 FQNEAQ, per germline. The CDR3 DNA follows: TGTGCCAGCAGCTTAGCGGCACTTCAGAGTAATGAGCAGTTCTTC. Translated, it gives CASSLAALQSNEQFF. The variable domain in full, with the rest retrieved from reference TRBV7-8 and TRBJ2-1, is GAGVSQSPRYKVAKRGQDVALRCDPISGHVSLFWYQQALGQGPEFLTYFQNEAQLDKSGLPSDRFFAERPEGSVSTLKIQRTQQEDSAVYLCASSLAALQSNEQFFGPGTRLTVL.